Below are 8 T cell receptor beta chains sequenced from a single sample in a study of T cell repertoires in cytomegalovirus infection. MiXCR was run by TCRdb on the reads, yielding one entry per CDR3 protein. Of hundreds of thousands of distinct CDR3 sequences in the sample, about a sixth were seen once. The sequencing input was PBMCs. The receptors derive from a human donor in good health (CMV status not recorded). Some clones in this sample may be carry-over from other donors' samples.

This clonotype was counted only a few times. The CDR3 coding sequence is TGCAGTGCTAGAGATATGTCGGGGGTGAGACAAGAGACCCAGTACTTC. Protein product: CSARDMSGVRQETQYF. The chain carries TRBV20-1 and TRBJ2-5; tentatively, D is TRBD2 (6 bases). Per germline, CDR1 DFQATT and CDR2 SNEGSKA (reference sequence). This CDR3 region has 16 residues. The V end was cut by 0 bases, the J end by 2 bases, with 16 bases between.

The chain links TRBV6-1 to TRBJ1-2; D call uncertain. Germline values: CDR1 MNHNS, CDR2 SASEGT. Deletions cut 0 bases from V and 8 bases from J, with 10 bases between. The CDR3 spans 13 residues. Here the CDR3 reads CASSEATLGGYTF. In DNA, the CDR3 is TGTGCCAGCAGTGAAGCGACGCTAGGGGGCTACACCTTC.

In this sample, this clonotype turned up many times. The J gene is TRBJ2-5, the V gene TRBV12-3 or TRBV12-4; 9 positions agree with TRBD1. The CDR3 totals 13 residues. V shed 5 bases, J shed 4 bases, and the junction held 2 bases outside the gene matches. CDR3 loop: CASSRQGGETQYF. The CDR3 region has the DNA TGTGCCAGCAGTCGACAGGGGGGAGAGACCCAGTACTTC.

The rearrangement uses TRBV20-1 and TRBJ2-3, with TRBD1 as a possible D gene (6 bases). With 0 bases removed from V and 2 bases from J, the gap between germline ends came to 12 bases. The CDR3 covers 15 residues. Germline V CDR1 and CDR2: DFQATT, SNEGSKA (reference sequence). The CDR3 nucleotides are TGCAGTGCTAGAGATCGGGGACATTTCACAGATACGCAGTATTTT. Protein product: CSARDRGHFTDTQYF.

This clonotype was seen more than once but under ten times. This chain uses TRBV10-3 with TRBJ1-1, with D maybe TRBD1 (5 bases). The CDR3 spans 14 residues. The V end lost 5 bases, the J end lost 1 base, and 11 bases lay between the germline ends. CDR1 is ENHRY and CDR2 is SYGVKD in the germline V gene. The CDR3 loop reads CAISPRGENTEAFF. DNA for the CDR3: TGTGCCATCAGTCCTAGAGGGGAGAACACTGAAGCTTTCTTT.

The V gene is TRBV25-1, the J gene TRBJ1-2; perhaps TRBD1 as D (5 bases). The CDR3 is 14 residues long. Per germline, CDR1 MGHDK and CDR2 SYGVNS. Trimming took 3 bases from V and 8 from J, leaving 16 bases between them. The CDR3 sequence: CASSDFDSREGYTF. CDR3 nucleotide sequence: TGTGCCAGCAGTGATTTCGACAGCCGAGAAGGCTACACCTTC.

This chain joins TRBV11-2 and TRBJ2-5; 8 bases align to TRBD1. The germline CDR1 and CDR2 sequences are SGHAT and FQNNGV. The CDR3 loop spans 15 amino acids. V shed 1 base, J shed 7 bases, and the junction held 8 bases outside the gene matches. For the CDR3, the DNA is TGTGCCAGCAGCTTAGGGGGACAGGTTAAGGGGACCCAGTACTTC. Its translation: CASSLGGQVKGTQYF. Combining the CDR3 with reference TRBV11-2 and TRBJ2-5 gives the whole variable domain EAGVAQSPRYKIIEKRQSVAFWCNPISGHATLYWYQQILGQGPKLLIQFQNNGVVDDSQLPKDRFSAERLKGVDSTLKIQPAKLEDSAVYLCASSLGGQVKGTQYFGPGTRLLVL.

The rearrangement links TRBV7-2 to TRBJ2-7, with D perhaps matching TRBD1 (6 bases). Germline-derived CDR1 and CDR2 are SGHTA and FQGNSA. The CDR3 consists of 13 residues. The V end was cut by 6 bases, the J end by 4 bases, with 13 bases between. The CDR3: CASSSDQGYEQYF. The CDR3 DNA reads TGTGCCAGCAGTTCAGATCAGGGGTACGAGCAGTACTTC.